Listed below are T cell receptor beta chains from one sample, sequenced in a study of blood T cell repertoires in COVID-19. Repertoires were generated with immunoSEQ multiplex PCR, while TCRdb's copy carries only in-frame clones and drops some. The repertoire consists of about 230,000 clones, with over 80% occurring once and the leading ten covering 27%. The sequenced sample was peripheral blood. The receptors here all came from a man aged 40-50 years with acute or convalescent COVID-19. CDR3s leave out the opening cysteine and the closing phenylalanine or tryptophan. Fields, in order: V gene, J gene, CDR3 protein.

>TRBV7-6|TRBJ2-7
ASSLEWDRSYEQY
>TRBV7-2|TRBJ1-4
ASTRLGAPNEKLF
>TRBV19|TRBJ1-1
ASSIALNTEAF
>TRBV30|TRBJ2-3
AWSKGGNLDTQY
>TRBV12-5|TRBJ1-1
ASGHGTLEAF
>TRBV13|TRBJ2-2
ASSILTSGRAGGTGELF
>TRBV28|TRBJ1-4
ASSQEKLF
>TRBV5-1|TRBJ1-6
ASSNTGTDNSPLH
>TRBV7-2|TRBJ1-2
ASSQDRNYGYT
>TRBV5-4|TRBJ2-2
ASSLLAVNTGELF
>TRBV20-1|TRBJ1-4
SANWEKKLF
>TRBV19|TRBJ2-1
ASTTPLYGSGAPNEQF
>TRBV6-1|TRBJ2-3
ASSEDSGRAGTDTQY
>TRBV7-6|TRBJ2-7
ASGGATSYEQY
>TRBV6-5|TRBJ1-2
ACGGWGSGGYT
>TRBV28|TRBJ1-5
ASRGSKQGYSNQPQH
>TRBV12-3/TRBV12-4|TRBJ1-1
ASSFTGAEAF
>TRBV9|TRBJ2-3
ASSVTRADTQY
>TRBV21-1|TRBJ1-5
ARGQGEGQPQH
>TRBV4-3|TRBJ2-1
ASSQESGEGGQF
>TRBV6-1|TRBJ2-5
ASSDIGRGTETQY
>TRBV6-5|TRBJ2-2
ASKVLAGQTGELF
>TRBV9|TRBJ1-1
ASSVGGGARVGNTEAF
>TRBV7-9|TRBJ1-3
ASSPTAGNTIY
>TRBV5-1|TRBJ2-1
ASSRTSGYNEQF
>TRBV29-1|TRBJ1-1
SVAGAEAF
>TRBV7-2|TRBJ2-3
ASSWIRGKDTQY
>TRBV9|TRBJ2-7
ASSSHGGKPYSYEQY
>TRBV29-1|TRBJ1-2
SVGVQDYGYT